One and the same sample provided the 12 T cell receptor beta chains below, sequenced in a study of CD8+ T cells in alopecia areata. Sequencing used cDNA as its template, made by extracting RNA and reverse transcribing it. Generated by immunoSEQ multiplex PCR, the TCRdb table keeps only in-frame clones and is missing some. Of about 70,000 clones listed, about half are singletons. The sequencing used CD8+ T cells sorted from blood, collected at week 0. These receptors were taken from a human donor with alopecia areata.

This sequence joins TRBV29-1 and TRBJ2-1, with D unresolved. Deletions cut 3 bases from V and 4 bases from J, with 16 bases between. Germline assignment: CDR1 SQVTM and CDR2 ANQGSEA. The CDR3 consists of 15 residues. CDR3 region: CSVESTTTTYNEQFF. The DNA for the CDR3 is TGCAGCGTTGAGAGCACTACTACAACTTACAATGAGCAGTTCTTC.

This clone was counted only a few times. The chain has TRBV5-4 and TRBJ2-3; 12 bases align to TRBD2. V lost 0 bases and J lost 14; bases outside the gene matches: 7. The CDR3 is 14 amino acids. CDR1 and CDR2 (germline): SGHNT, YYREEE (reference sequence). For the CDR3, the DNA is TGTGCCAGCAGCTTGGTGACTAGCGGGAGTACTCTGTATTTT. Translated: CASSLVTSGSTLYF.

The genes are TRBV4-1 and TRBJ2-7; D unclear. Trimming removed 2 bases at V and 4 bases at J, with 9 bases between. Looked up from germline, CDR1 is MGHRA and CDR2 is YSYEKL. This CDR3 contains 13 residues. CDR3 DNA sequence: TGCGCCAGCAGCCAAACTCGTCGGTACGAGCAGTACTTC. Translating it yields CASSQTRRYEQYF.

This chain uses TRBV7-6 with TRBJ2-3; 7 bases are shared with TRBD2. J lost 4 bases, V lost 5 bases, and 3 bases had no gene match. Germline V gives CDR1 SGHVS, CDR2 FNYEAQ. This CDR3 contains 13 residues. The CDR3 protein is CASSRLAADTQYF. Written as DNA, the CDR3 is TGTGCCAGCAGCAGACTAGCTGCAGATACGCAGTATTTT.

The chain employs TRBV29-1 and TRBJ2-5; D call uncertain. V dropped 6 bases and J dropped 4 bases, with 18 bases sitting between them. Looked up from germline, CDR1 is SQVTM and CDR2 is ANQGSEA. The CDR3 length is 14 residues. The DNA for the CDR3 is TGCAGCGTCGCGTCGGCGGACCAGTTAGAGACCCAGTACTTC. Translating gives CSVASADQLETQYF.

This clone was picked up one time. V and J are TRBV25-1 and TRBJ2-4; 7 nucleotides line up with TRBD1. Germline trimming cut 3 bases from V and 4 bases from J; bases unmatched to any gene: 9. In germline, CDR1 is MGHDK, CDR2 SYGVNS. The CDR3 length is 16 residues. The DNA for the CDR3 is TGTGCCAGCAGTGACTTGCTCCCGGGACAGAAAAACATTCAGTACTTC. Residues: CASSDLLPGQKNIQYF.

The chain has TRBV20-1 and TRBJ2-7; D remains ambiguous. The CDR3 totals 11 residues. Germline V gives CDR1 DFQATT, CDR2 SNEGSKA (reference sequence). V shed 5 bases and J shed 7 bases, with 12 bases lying between them. The CDR3 DNA sequence: TGCAGTGCTTTAGACCGTGGGGAGCAGTACTTC. Its protein product is CSALDRGEQYF.

CDR3 DNA sequence: TGTGCCAGCAGCCCAATCCGGGGACTAGCCGGGAACATTCAGTACTTC. Encoded protein: CASSPIRGLAGNIQYF. The gene calls are TRBV4-2 and TRBJ2-4, with 9 positions matching TRBD2. After removal of 4 bases from V and 7 bases from J, the junction contained 11 bases not matched to a gene. CDR1 and CDR2 from the germline V gene are LGHNA and YNFKEQ. The CDR3 extends over 16 amino acids.

The chain joins TRBV7-2 to TRBJ2-7; no clear D. V was clipped by 7 bases and J by 7 bases, with 14 bases between them. The germline V gene has CDR1 SGHTA and CDR2 FQGNSA. The CDR3 is 12 residues long. The CDR3 reads CASTIGPAEQYF. In DNA, the CDR3 is TGTGCCAGCACCATAGGGCCTGCGGAGCAGTACTTC.

This clone was detected only once. The chain carries TRBV18 and TRBJ2-1, with 7 positions matching TRBD2. The CDR3 extends over 16 amino acids. V was pared by 3 bases and J by 4 bases, with 9 bases of the junction left unmatched. Germline V gene sequence: CDR1 KGHSH, CDR2 LQKENI. The CDR3 region is CASSPGRSGYYNEQFF. The CDR3 bases are TGTGCCAGCTCACCCGGGCGTAGCGGGTATTACAATGAGCAGTTCTTC.

The J gene is TRBJ2-5, the V gene TRBV6-1; TRBD2 matches at 7 bases. Germline lookup yields CDR1 MNHNS and CDR2 SASEGT. V was pared by 3 bases and J by 5 bases, with 18 bases of the junction left unmatched. The CDR3 totals 18 residues. The CDR3 spells CASSDIPRFAGAVETQYF. The CDR3 coding sequence is TGTGCCAGCAGTGATATCCCCCGGTTTGCGGGAGCGGTGGAGACCCAGTACTTC.

This chain connects TRBV6-6 to TRBJ2-7; D is perhaps TRBD1 or TRBD2 (5 bases each). Trimming removed 0 bases from V and 2 bases from J, with 14 bases in between. Looked up from germline, CDR1 is MNHNY and CDR2 is SVGAGI (reference sequence). The length of the CDR3 is 16 residues. CDR3 sequence reads: CASSYSIRGFTYEQYF. The CDR3 nucleotides read TGTGCCAGCAGTTACTCGATCCGGGGCTTTACCTACGAGCAGTACTTC.